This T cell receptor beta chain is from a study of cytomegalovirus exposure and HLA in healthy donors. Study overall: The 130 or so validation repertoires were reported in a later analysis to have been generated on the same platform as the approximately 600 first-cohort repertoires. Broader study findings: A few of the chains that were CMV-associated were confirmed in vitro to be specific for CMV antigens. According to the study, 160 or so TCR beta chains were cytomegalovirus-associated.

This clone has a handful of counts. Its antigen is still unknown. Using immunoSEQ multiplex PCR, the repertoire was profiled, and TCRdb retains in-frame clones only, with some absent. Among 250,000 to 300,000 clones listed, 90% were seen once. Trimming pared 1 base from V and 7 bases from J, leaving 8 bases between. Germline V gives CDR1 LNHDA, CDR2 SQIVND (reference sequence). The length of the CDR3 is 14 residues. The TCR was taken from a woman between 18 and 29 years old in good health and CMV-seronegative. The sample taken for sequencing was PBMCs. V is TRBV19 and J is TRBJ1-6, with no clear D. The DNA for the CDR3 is TGTGCCAGTAGTATAGTCAGTATAAATTCACCCCTCCACTTT. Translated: CASSIVSINSPLHF. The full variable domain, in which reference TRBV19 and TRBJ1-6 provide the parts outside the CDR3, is DGGITQSPKYLFRKEGQNVTLSCEQNLNHDAMYWYRQDPGQGLRLIYYSQIVNDFQKGDIAEGYSVSREKKESFPLTVTSAQKNPTAFYLCASSIVSINSPLHFGNGTRLTVT.